Detailed here is one TCR beta chain. This table comes from immunoSEQ multiplex PCR, and its TCRdb copy is limited to in-frame clones, with some not included. The table lists around 980,000 clones, approximately 80% of them singletons. These data originate in a study of shared clonotypes between healthy human individuals. Between the trimmed V and J ends, which lost 5 bases and 4 bases, there was a span of 15 bases. The CDR3 sequence is 15 residues long. Germline V gene sequence: CDR1 LNHNV, CDR2 YYDKDF (reference sequence). This TCR derives from a man aged 18 to 30 in good health. Some clones in this sample may be carry-over from other donors' samples. The source material was memory CD4+ T cells from PBMCs. The subset is: CD45RA-negative fraction. The chain employs TRBV15 and TRBJ1-5; D might be TRBD1 (6 bases). CDR3 nucleotide sequence: TGTGCCACCAGCTTCGGGGGAACAGGGAATCAGCCCCAGCATTTT. This gives the protein CATSFGGTGNQPQHF.